These 32 T cell receptor beta chains came from one sample sequenced in a study of T cells in Graves' hyperthyroidism and ophthalmopathy. RNA transcripts served as the template for amplifying TCR beta CDR3 regions. RT-PCR in the first round (using the HTBI primer set) targeted the TCR CDR3. TCRdb ran MiXCR on the multiplex PCR reads and lists one entry per CDR3 protein. The table lists 450,000 to 700,000 distinct CDR3 sequences, 46% of them singletons. Sequences were obtained from peripheral blood or thyroid tissue (not recorded which). The receptor set was obtained from an adult woman with Graves' disease, either hyperthyroidism or ophthalmopathy (not recorded which).

In DNA, the CDR3 is TGTGCCACCAGCAGGACGGTCCAAGAGACCCAGTACTTC. Protein sequence: CATSRTVQETQYF. V is TRBV15 and J is TRBJ2-5, with D unclear. V gave up 3 bases and J gave up 1 base, with 6 bases separating them. The CDR3 extends over 13 amino acids. The V gene's germline CDR1 is LNHNV and CDR2 YYDKDF (reference sequence).

This clonotype was counted once. The rearrangement uses TRBV7-9 and TRBJ2-1; D is undetermined. CDR1 SEHNR and CDR2 FQNEAQ come from the germline V gene (reference sequence). This CDR3 has 15 residues. Trimming removed 5 bases from V and 9 bases from J, with 20 bases in between. CDR3 coding DNA: TGTGCCAGCAGCAAAAAAGGTCTTTTTTCCGGTGAGCAGTTCTTC. Translating it yields CASSKKGLFSGEQFF.

This clonotype showed up many times. The J gene is TRBJ1-1, the V gene TRBV12-3 or TRBV12-4; D is possibly TRBD1 (6 bases). The V gene lost 6 bases and the J gene lost 3 bases, with 11 bases spanning the gap. This CDR3 is 13 amino acids long. The CDR3 loop is CASRTDRHTEAFF. The DNA for the CDR3 is TGTGCCAGCAGAACCGACAGGCACACTGAAGCTTTCTTT.

The J gene is TRBJ2-7, the V gene TRBV14; TRBD2 is a possible D gene (6 bases). Germline V gene data show CDR1 as SGHDN and CDR2 as FVKESK. The CDR3 sequence is 15 residues long. The V end lost 4 bases, the J end lost 9 bases, and 22 bases lay between the germline ends. The CDR3 nucleotides are TGTGCCAGCAGCCTATCGACTAGTCCGCCTAGTTCGCAGTACTTC. Its translation: CASSLSTSPPSSQYF.

This clonotype was detected only a few times. The J gene is TRBJ2-5, the V gene TRBV29-1; D possibly corresponds to TRBD2 (5 bases). CDR1 SQVTM and CDR2 ANQGSEA come from the germline V gene. Trimming took off 8 bases at V and 5 bases at J, with 21 bases between the two ends. This CDR3 comprises 14 residues. The CDR3 loop is CSQVGGRERETQYF. As DNA, the CDR3 is TGCAGCCAAGTCGGAGGTAGGGAGCGGGAGACCCAGTACTTC.

V usage is TRBV12-3 or TRBV12-4 and J usage is TRBJ1-1, with D unresolved. Between the trimmed V and J ends, which lost 7 bases and 4 bases, there was a span of 10 bases. The CDR3 sequence is 12 residues long. Here the CDR3 reads CASTSWGTEAFF. The DNA of the CDR3 is TGTGCCAGCACATCGTGGGGCACTGAAGCTTTCTTT.

This clonotype appeared many times. This sequence joins TRBV28 and TRBJ1-5; no definite D call. V dropped 5 bases and J dropped 2 bases, with 13 bases sitting between them. Looked up from germline, CDR1 is MDHEN and CDR2 is SYDVKM. The CDR3 is 15 amino acids. This chain's CDR3 is CASSTGLGGNQPQHF. The CDR3 DNA reads as TGTGCCAGCAGTACCGGGCTTGGGGGCAATCAGCCCCAGCATTTT. The full variable domain, with the rest looked up from reference TRBV28 and TRBJ1-5, is DVKVTQSSRYLVKRTGEKVFLECVQDMDHENMFWYRQDPGLGLRLIYFSYDVKMKEKGDIPEGYSVSREKKERFSLILESASTNQTSMYLCASSTGLGGNQPQHFGDGTRLSIL.

This clonotype was seen at least ten times. The V gene is TRBV7-9, the J gene TRBJ1-6; D possibly corresponds to TRBD1 (5 bases). Germline CDR1 reads SEHNR; CDR2 reads FQNEAQ (reference sequence). The CDR3 length is 14 residues. Trimming cost V 4 bases and J 10 bases, with 14 bases left between them. DNA for the CDR3: TGTGCCAGCAGCTCAGATGGACACGGATCACCCCTCCACTTT. As protein: CASSSDGHGSPLHF.

This chain joins TRBV11-2 and TRBJ1-2; D is possibly TRBD1 (6 bases). V was pared by 5 bases and J by 4 bases, with 11 bases between. The V gene's germline CDR1 is SGHAT and CDR2 FQNNGV. The CDR3 runs to 13 residues. For the CDR3, the DNA is TGTGCCAGCAGCATCGGGACACCCTATGGCTACACCTTC. This gives the protein CASSIGTPYGYTF. The full variable domain, in which reference TRBV11-2 and TRBJ1-2 provide the parts outside the CDR3, is EAGVAQSPRYKIIEKRQSVAFWCNPISGHATLYWYQQILGQGPKLLIQFQNNGVVDDSQLPKDRFSAERLKGVDSTLKIQPAKLEDSAVYLCASSIGTPYGYTFGSGTRLTVV.

This clonotype was counted many times. This chain uses TRBV9 with TRBJ1-2, with TRBD1 identical over 8 bases. The V and J ends lost 2 bases and 2 bases, in that order; junction bases with no gene match: 5. This CDR3 is 15 amino acids long. Germline CDR1 reads SGDLS; CDR2 reads YYNGEE. As DNA, the CDR3 is TGTGCCAGCAGCGTTTCCGGGACAGGCAACTATGGCTACACCTTC. This sequence encodes CASSVSGTGNYGYTF.

This clonotype was observed many times. This chain joins TRBV5-6 and TRBJ2-6; no definite D call. V was shortened by 0 bases and J by 13 bases, with 11 bases between the two germline ends. The CDR3 is 13 residues long. CDR1 and CDR2 from the germline V gene are SGHDT and YYEEEE. This CDR3 reads CASSLEQLRVLTF. The CDR3 DNA reads TGTGCCAGCAGCTTGGAACAGTTGAGGGTCCTGACTTTC.

Notes on this clonotype: One end of the junction does not line up with germline, which may come from a read error. The V and J genes are TRBV28 and TRBJ1-4; D uncertain. The CDR3 runs 15 residues. Germline V gives CDR1 MDHEN, CDR2 SYDVKM. CDR3 coding DNA: TGTGCCAGCGGTTTGGGTGATGCAACTAATGAAAAACTGTTTTTT. It codes for CASGLGDATNEKLFF.

This clonotype was found many times. CDR3 coding DNA: TGTGCCAGTAGTACGGGGGACATGGGCAATCAGCCCCAGCATTTT. Encoded protein: CASSTGDMGNQPQHF. The chain recombines TRBV19 with TRBJ1-5; a possible D gene is TRBD1 (6 bases). Per germline, CDR1 LNHDA and CDR2 SQIVND (reference sequence). The CDR3 loop spans 15 amino acids. V was clipped by 4 bases and J by 2 bases, with 12 bases between them.

This clonotype was counted between two and nine times. The V and J genes are TRBV7-6 and TRBJ1-1; D is uncertain. The V end lost 4 bases, the J end lost 0 bases, and 15 bases lay between the germline ends. The germline V gene has CDR1 SGHVS and CDR2 FNYEAQ. This CDR3 spans 16 amino acids. In nucleotides, the CDR3 is TGTGCCAGCAGCTCCATCGGGGTTTGGATGAACACTGAAGCTTTCTTT. Translation: CASSSIGVWMNTEAFF.

CDR3 nucleotides: TGTGCCAGCATGTCTGGGATCTATGGCTACACCTTC. Amino acid sequence: CASMSGIYGYTF. The genes are TRBV25-1 and TRBJ1-2; D is unresolved. The V and J ends lost 7 bases and 4 bases respectively, with 10 bases between them. The CDR3 totals 12 residues. The germline gives CDR1 MGHDK, CDR2 SYGVNS.

The chain uses TRBV11-2 and TRBJ2-5; no reliable D call. Germline values: CDR1 SGHAT, CDR2 FQNNGV. The CDR3 runs to 13 residues. Trimming left V 0 bases short and J 5 bases short, with 7 bases between. CDR3 sequence: CASSLEFAETQYF. The CDR3 DNA reads TGTGCCAGCAGCTTAGAGTTTGCGGAGACCCAGTACTTC.

About this clonotype: The junction does not match germline at one end; this may be a read error. The chain is built from TRBV5-1 and TRBJ2-5, with 9 bases that match TRBD1. Germline loops: CDR1 SGHRS, CDR2 YFSETQ. This CDR3 is built from 14 residues. The CDR3 reads CASSFTGGWESQYF. DNA for the CDR3: TGCGCCAGCAGCTTTACAGGGGGCTGGGAGAGCCAGTACTTC.

In regard to this clonotype: It may be a read error: a sequence one base away is much more abundant. The genes are TRBV3-1 and TRBJ2-7; perhaps TRBD1 as D (6 bases). This CDR3 is built from 14 residues. Trimming cost V 4 bases and J 2 bases, with 12 bases left between them. The germline gives CDR1 LGHDT, CDR2 YNNKEL (reference sequence). The CDR3 bases are TGTGCCAGCAGCCCCGGGCCAGGGGCCTACGAGCAGTACTTC. Amino acids: CASSPGPGAYEQYF.

In its sample, this clonotype was seen many times. The chain joins TRBV2 to TRBJ2-7; D is ambiguous. The J call may be incorrect, as the DNA end agrees better with TRBJ2-1. This CDR3 has 14 residues. Germline CDR1 and CDR2: SNHLY and FYNNEI. CDR3: CASSEARGVGEQFF. The CDR3 DNA reads as TGTGCCAGCAGTGAAGCGCGAGGAGTCGGCGAGCAGTTCTTC.

The chain has TRBV14 and TRBJ2-2, with 7 bases fitting TRBD2. Germline V gene data show CDR1 as SGHDN and CDR2 as FVKESK. The ends lost 0 bases at V and 0 bases at J; junction bases unmatched: 7. This CDR3 region has 18 residues. CDR3 nucleotide sequence: TGTGCCAGCAGCCAAGAGGGGGGGACCGCTGCGAACACCGGGGAGCTGTTTTTT. Protein product: CASSQEGGTAANTGELFF.

This clonotype appeared many times. The CDR3 nucleotides are TGCGCCAGCAGCCAAACAGGCACCTATCAGCCCCAGCATTTT. This encodes CASSQTGTYQPQHF. The V and J genes are TRBV4-1 and TRBJ1-5; a weak D match, TRBD1 (5 bases). This CDR3 has 14 residues. With 2 bases removed from V and 5 bases from J, the gap between germline ends came to 10 bases. Germline V lookup: CDR1 MGHRA, CDR2 YSYEKL.

The chain recombines TRBV9 with TRBJ1-2; D is unclear. Germline V gene lookup returns CDR1 SGDLS and CDR2 YYNGEE. The CDR3 extends over 16 amino acids. V gave up 1 base and J gave up 2 bases, with 15 bases separating them. CDR3 nucleotide sequence: TGTGCCAGCAGCGTATCGACAACTAGCGGAAACTATGGCTACACCTTC. Amino acids: CASSVSTTSGNYGYTF.

This chain links TRBV27 with TRBJ2-2; perhaps D is TRBD1 or TRBD2 (5 bases each). From germline, CDR1 is MNHEY and CDR2 SMNVEV (reference sequence). The CDR3 loop spans 14 amino acids. The V end lost 2 bases, the J end lost 6 bases, and 10 bases lay between the germline ends. The DNA for the CDR3 is TGTGCCAGCAGTTTACTGGGGCGGGCCGGGGAGCTGTTTTTT. Its protein is CASSLLGRAGELFF.

The sample holds a few counts of this clonotype. DNA of the CDR3: TGTGCCATCAGTGTTCGGGACAGAATAAGTGGGGATTCACCCCTCCACTTT. It codes for CAISVRDRISGDSPLHF. V gene TRBV10-3 combines with J gene TRBJ1-6; 7 bases are a match to TRBD1. Germline CDR1 is ENHRY and CDR2 is SYGVKD. The V gene end was trimmed by 4 bases and the J gene end by 8 bases; junction bases not matched to a gene: 14. The CDR3 has 17 amino acids.

This sequence joins TRBV29-1 and TRBJ1-3; D gene unclear. This CDR3 is built from 12 residues. Trimming stripped 4 bases from V and 7 bases from J, with 11 bases between. The V gene's germline CDR1 is SQVTM and CDR2 ANQGSEA. The CDR3 reads CSVAIALNTIYF. The CDR3 DNA follows: TGCAGCGTTGCGATAGCTTTGAACACCATATATTTT.

The V gene is TRBV28, the J gene TRBJ1-4; weak D call: TRBD1 (5 bases). Germline assignment: CDR1 MDHEN and CDR2 SYDVKM. CDR3 length: 14 residues. V was cut by 7 bases and J by 6 bases, with 15 bases left in between. The CDR3, as DNA: TGTGCCAGCACCCTTGGGGGGGGGTATGAAAAACTGTTTTTT. Amino acids: CASTLGGGYEKLFF.

This clonotype was observed at least ten times. V gene TRBV5-1 combines with J gene TRBJ1-6; D gene uncertain. This CDR3 is 15 amino acids long. Germline V CDR1 and CDR2: SGHRS, YFSETQ. V was trimmed by 4 bases and J by 11 bases, leaving 19 bases between them. The CDR3 DNA reads as TGCGCCAGCAGCGGGCGGGAAGGTGGCGTAACACCCCTCCACTTT. Its protein product is CASSGREGGVTPLHF.

In this sample, this clonotype turned up once. The V call is TRBV29-1, the J call TRBJ2-5; either TRBD1 or TRBD2 may fit D (5 bases each). The J call may be in error: the DNA end matches TRBJ2-7 better. The CDR3 totals 12 residues. Germline values: CDR1 SQVTM, CDR2 ANQGSEA. In nucleotides, the CDR3 is TGCAGCACGGCAGTCGAGGGGAACGAGCAGTACTTC. This encodes CSTAVEGNEQYF.

In its sample, this clonotype was seen many times. The chain links TRBV10-3 to TRBJ2-7; TRBD1 matches 7 bases. The CDR3 is 16 residues long. Germline V gene data show CDR1 as ENHRY and CDR2 as SYGVKD. V lost 0 bases and J lost 1; bases outside the gene matches: 6. The CDR3 region is CAISESGQRGSYEQYF. CDR3 in DNA: TGTGCCATCAGTGAGTCGGGACAGCGTGGGTCCTACGAGCAGTACTTC.

This chain uses TRBV10-3 with TRBJ2-5; D is possibly TRBD1 (6 bases). The end of the DNA fits TRBJ1-2 better, so the J call may be wrong. The CDR3 contains 11 residues. Germline CDR1 ENHRY, CDR2 SYGVKD. For the CDR3, the DNA is TGTGCCATTACACCGGGACAAGGCTACACCTTC. Protein: CAITPGQGYTF.

Ten or more counts support this clonotype. The chain employs TRBV4-1 and TRBJ1-5, with D perhaps TRBD1 (5 bases). This CDR3 region has 13 residues. V was cut by 6 bases and J by 5 bases, with 11 bases left in between. Germline V CDR1 and CDR2: MGHRA, YSYEKL. CDR3 sequence (DNA): TGCGCCAGCAGTCGACAGAAAGATCAGCCCCAGCATTTT. It specifies CASSRQKDQPQHF.

J is TRBJ2-7 and V is TRBV7-9; TRBD1 or TRBD2 may be the D gene (5 bases each). There are 13 residues in the CDR3. The germline CDR1 and CDR2 sequences are SEHNR and FQNEAQ (reference sequence). V lost 6 bases and J lost 3, with 12 bases in between. Here the CDR3 reads CASRPGTGYEQYF. The CDR3, as DNA: TGTGCCAGCAGACCCGGGACGGGCTACGAGCAGTACTTC.